Listed below are T cell receptor beta chains from one sample, sequenced in a study of T cell repertoires in ileal Crohn's disease. Profiling relied on immunoSEQ multiplex PCR, and the TCRdb table lists in-frame clones only, not all of them. This table holds 7,400 or so clones, roughly 80% found once. The sequenced material came from ileal tissue. The receptors stem from an adult with Crohn's disease. Each CDR3 is given with its conserved first and last residue. Each record gives: J gene, D gene, clone size, V gene, CDR3 protein, CDR3 DNA. The D gene is left open where the match is weak. Clone size is stated in some rows and not others, as once, few, many or a class when expanded.

j_gene: TRBJ2-1; d_gene: TRBD2; abundance: NA; v_gene: TRBV9; CDR3aa: CASSVGGGASGVYNEQFF; CDR3nt: TGTGCCAGCAGCGTAGGAGGTGGGGCTAGCGGGGTATACAATGAGCAGTTCTTC
j_gene: TRBJ1-5; d_gene: TRBD1; abundance: NA; v_gene: TRBV4-1; CDR3aa: CASSLQDSQGSNQPQHF; CDR3nt: TGCGCCAGCAGCCTTCAAGACTCACAGGGGAGCAATCAGCCCCAGCATTTT
j_gene: TRBJ2-3; d_gene: TRBD2; abundance: NA; v_gene: TRBV6-6; CDR3aa: CASHLAGGYTDTQYF; CDR3nt: TGTGCCAGCCACCTAGCGGGGGGGTACACAGATACGCAGTATTTT
j_gene: TRBJ1-2; d_gene: NA; abundance: NA; v_gene: TRBV6-1; CDR3aa: CASSDILRAGYTF; CDR3nt: TGTGCCAGCAGTGATATATTGCGGGCTGGCTACACCTTC
j_gene: TRBJ2-7; d_gene: NA; abundance: NA; v_gene: TRBV2; CDR3aa: CASSAAGSSYEQYF; CDR3nt: TGTGCCAGCAGTGCGGCAGGCAGCTCCTACGAGCAGTACTTC
j_gene: TRBJ2-5; d_gene: NA; abundance: once; v_gene: TRBV6-5; CDR3aa: CASTLLRAEVDF; CDR3nt: TGTGCCAGCACTCTCCTGAGGGCGGAGGTGGACTTC
j_gene: TRBJ2-7; d_gene: TRBD1; abundance: NA; v_gene: TRBV19; CDR3aa: CASSAVRDSEQYF; CDR3nt: TGTGCCAGTAGTGCGGTCCGGGACAGCGAGCAGTACTTC
j_gene: TRBJ1-1; d_gene: TRBD1; abundance: once; v_gene: TRBV18; CDR3aa: CASSPNRGIATEAFF; CDR3nt: TGTGCCAGCTCACCAAACAGGGGAATTGCCACTGAAGCTTTCTTT
j_gene: TRBJ2-1; d_gene: NA; abundance: NA; v_gene: TRBV6-1; CDR3aa: CASSVLDRSSYNEQFF; CDR3nt: TGTGCCAGCAGTGTACTAGACAGGAGCTCCTACAATGAGCAGTTCTTC
j_gene: TRBJ1-1; d_gene: NA; abundance: NA; v_gene: TRBV30; CDR3aa: CAWRGARSGIAFF; CDR3nt: TGTGCCTGGAGAGGGGCGCGATCTGGCATAGCTTTCTTT
j_gene: TRBJ1-1; d_gene: NA; abundance: NA; v_gene: TRBV7-9; CDR3aa: CASSRDRAMNTEAFF; CDR3nt: TGTGCCAGCAGCAGAGACAGAGCCATGAACACTGAAGCTTTCTTT
j_gene: TRBJ2-1; d_gene: TRBD2; abundance: NA; v_gene: TRBV2; CDR3aa: CASSAPGLANEQFF; CDR3nt: TGTGCCAGCAGTGCCCCAGGACTAGCCAATGAGCAGTTCTTC
j_gene: TRBJ2-1; d_gene: TRBD2; abundance: NA; v_gene: TRBV5-1; CDR3aa: CASSHRLAGSSYNEQFF; CDR3nt: TGCGCCAGCAGCCATAGACTAGCGGGGAGCTCCTACAATGAGCAGTTCTTC
j_gene: TRBJ1-1; d_gene: TRBD1; abundance: once; v_gene: TRBV2; CDR3aa: CASAQGGGTEAFF; CDR3nt: TGTGCCAGCGCTCAGGGGGGTGGCACTGAAGCTTTCTTT
j_gene: TRBJ2-7; d_gene: NA; abundance: NA; v_gene: TRBV7-2; CDR3aa: CASSIEFYEQYF; CDR3nt: TGTGCCAGCAGCATCGAGTTTTACGAGCAGTACTTC